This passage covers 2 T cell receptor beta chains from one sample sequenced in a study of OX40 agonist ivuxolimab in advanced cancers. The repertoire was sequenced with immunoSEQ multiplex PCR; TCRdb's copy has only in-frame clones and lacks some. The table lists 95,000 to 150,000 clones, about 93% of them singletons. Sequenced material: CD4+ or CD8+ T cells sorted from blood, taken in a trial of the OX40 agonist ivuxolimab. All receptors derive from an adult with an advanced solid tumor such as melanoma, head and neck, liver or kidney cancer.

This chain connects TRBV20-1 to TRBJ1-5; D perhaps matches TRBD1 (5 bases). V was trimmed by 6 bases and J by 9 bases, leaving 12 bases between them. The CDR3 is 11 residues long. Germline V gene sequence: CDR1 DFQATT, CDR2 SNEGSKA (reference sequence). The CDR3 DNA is TGCAGTGCCAGCACAGGCGGGCCCCAGCATTTT. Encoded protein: CSASTGGPQHF.

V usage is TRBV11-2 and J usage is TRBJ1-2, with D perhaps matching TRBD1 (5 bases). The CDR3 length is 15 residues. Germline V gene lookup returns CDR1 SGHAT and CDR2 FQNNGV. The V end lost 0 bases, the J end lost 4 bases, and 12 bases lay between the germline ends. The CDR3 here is CASSLENAGLYGYTF. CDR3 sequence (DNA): TGTGCCAGCAGCTTAGAGAATGCGGGACTCTATGGCTACACCTTC.